Included here is one TCR beta chain sequence, with context. What it recognizes is unknown. At deep level, the assay was performed. Assay: immunoSEQ multiplex PCR; the TCRdb copy retains only in-frame clones and omits some. The table lists roughly 2 million clones, approximately 94% of them singletons, with about 0.13% in the top ten. The data stem from a study of shared clonotypes between healthy human individuals. Points from the study as a whole: Naive subsets tended to show greater estimated richness than memory subsets.

Germline values: CDR1 DFQATT, CDR2 SNEGSKA (reference sequence). Between the trimmed V and J ends, which lost 7 bases and 5 bases, there was a span of 11 bases. This CDR3 is 11 amino acids long. The V call is TRBV20-1, the J call TRBJ1-1, with a possible D match to TRBD1 (6 bases). Sequencing was carried out using naive CD4+ T cells sorted from blood. As to subset: CD45RA+ positively selected. The sequence was collected from a man between 18 and 35 years old in good health. The CDR3 reads CSGVRGTEAFF. As DNA, the CDR3 is TGCAGTGGAGTCAGGGGAACTGAAGCTTTCTTT.